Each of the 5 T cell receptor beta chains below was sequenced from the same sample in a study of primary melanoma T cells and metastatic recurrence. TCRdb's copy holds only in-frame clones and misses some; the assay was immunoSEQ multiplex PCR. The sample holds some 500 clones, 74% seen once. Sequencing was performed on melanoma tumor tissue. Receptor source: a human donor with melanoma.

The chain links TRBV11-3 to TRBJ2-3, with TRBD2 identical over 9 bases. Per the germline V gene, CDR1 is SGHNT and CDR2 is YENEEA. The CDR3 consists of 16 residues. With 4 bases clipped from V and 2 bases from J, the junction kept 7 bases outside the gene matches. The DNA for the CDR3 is TGTGCCAGCAGCTCTCGACTAGCGGCGGTCACAGATACGCAGTATTTT. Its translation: CASSSRLAAVTDTQYF.

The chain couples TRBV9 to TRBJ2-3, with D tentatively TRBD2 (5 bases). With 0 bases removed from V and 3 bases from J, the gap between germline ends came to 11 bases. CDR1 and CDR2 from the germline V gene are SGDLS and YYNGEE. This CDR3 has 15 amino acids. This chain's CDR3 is CASSVAGSVTDTQYF. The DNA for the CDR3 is TGTGCCAGCAGCGTAGCTGGGAGCGTAACAGATACGCAGTATTTT.

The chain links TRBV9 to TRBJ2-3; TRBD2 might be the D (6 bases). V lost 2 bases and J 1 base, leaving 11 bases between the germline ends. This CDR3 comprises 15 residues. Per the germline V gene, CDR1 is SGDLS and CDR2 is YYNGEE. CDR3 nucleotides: TGTGCCAGCAGCGTGGCTAGCGTCCGCACAGATACGCAGTATTTT. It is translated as CASSVASVRTDTQYF.

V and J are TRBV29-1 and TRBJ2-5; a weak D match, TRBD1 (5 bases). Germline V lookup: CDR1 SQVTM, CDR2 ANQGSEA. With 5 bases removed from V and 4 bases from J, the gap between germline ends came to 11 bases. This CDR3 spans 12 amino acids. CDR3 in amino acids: CSVTKGLETQYF. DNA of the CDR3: TGCAGCGTTACGAAGGGGTTAGAGACCCAGTACTTC.

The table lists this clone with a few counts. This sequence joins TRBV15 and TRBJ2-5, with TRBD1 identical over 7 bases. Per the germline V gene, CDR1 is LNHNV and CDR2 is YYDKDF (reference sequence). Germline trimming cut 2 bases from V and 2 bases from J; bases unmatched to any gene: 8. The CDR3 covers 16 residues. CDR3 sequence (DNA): TGTGCCACCAGCAGAACCCGACAGGGCCCGCAAGAGACCCAGTACTTC. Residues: CATSRTRQGPQETQYF.